Sequencing of this TCR beta chain was carried out in a study of T-cell memory formation after mild COVID-19. Study overall: TCR clusters were largely donor specific.

Study-wide results and limits: Nothing showed for sure that second-wave clones peaking on day 37 were SARS-CoV-2 specific. Whereas later expanders leaned CD4+, clones contracting day 15 to 85 showed a balanced CD4/CD8 makeup. Pre-infection memory contained some responding clones, which suggested that cross-reactive memory had joined.

TCRdb re-called the 5' RACE reads through MiXCR, storing one row per CDR3 protein. The sample yields about 290,000 distinct CDR3 sequences, more than 15% seen once. The CDR3 length is 16 residues. Per the germline V gene, CDR1 is SNHLY and CDR2 is FYNNEI. J gave up 2 bases and V 2 bases, and 5 bases lay outside the gene matches. There are a few counts of this clonotype. The antigen is not known. This TCR came from a man aged 18 to 29 who had mild COVID-19 (a few samples of this study predate the infection). Cell type and time point are not known. The genes are TRBV2 and TRBJ2-2; 7 bases agree with TRBD2. The sample consisted of PBMCs or a T cell subset sorted from them (not recorded which). This CDR3 reads CASSERLAKNTGELFF. The CDR3 region has the DNA TGTGCCAGCAGTGAAAGACTAGCTAAAAACACCGGGGAGCTGTTTTTT.